This T cell receptor (beta chain) was recovered during a study of cytomegalovirus exposure and HLA in healthy donors. The study ran its PCR with 60 Vbeta and 13 Jbeta primers. This table comes from immunoSEQ multiplex PCR, and its TCRdb copy is limited to in-frame clones, with some not included. The table has roughly 97,000 clones, over 9.5% seen once. There are a few counts of this clone. The antigen is unknown. Study-wide points: The authors confirmed in vitro that three CMV-associated chains were specific for CMV antigens. It was in a later analysis that TCR association rates were seen to vary by HLA locus, highest for DRB1 and lowest for HLA-C.

V trimming: 0 bases; J trimming: 3 bases; junction bases outside the gene matches: 8. This CDR3 region has 16 residues. The germline V gene has CDR1 SGHRS and CDR2 YFSETQ. Specimen: PBMCs. The chain employs TRBV5-1 and TRBJ2-7; 8 nucleotides agree with TRBD2. This clonotype was obtained from a man in his forties in good health and CMV-seropositive. DNA of the CDR3: TGCGCCAGCAGCTTGGCCGGGCGGGAGGTGAACTACGAGCAGTACTTC. Its protein is CASSLAGREVNYEQYF.